This T cell receptor beta chain derives from a study of response to subunit inactivated influenza vaccine. General observations from the study: Few new T cells, the authors suggested, are recruited by each seasonal influenza vaccination.

This clonotype was counted many times. Its antigen is not known. TCRdb used MiXCR to reprocess the RT-PCR reads, holding one entry per CDR3 protein. The top ten clones hold roughly 7.2% of a sample with 590,000 or so distinct CDR3 sequences, 14% of them seen once. Trimming shortened V by 2 bases and J by 8 bases, and 4 bases separated the two germline ends. The CDR3 extends over 11 amino acids. From germline, CDR1 is ENHRY and CDR2 SYGVKD. The receptor comes from a man aged 45-65 years who received an inactivated influenza vaccine. This sequence joins TRBV10-3 and TRBJ2-1; D gene unclear. Sequences were derived from PBMCs from blood, sampled 14 days before vaccination. The CDR3 nucleotides read TGTGCCATCAGTGAGGGGGATGAGCAGTTCTTC. Translated: CAISEGDEQFF.